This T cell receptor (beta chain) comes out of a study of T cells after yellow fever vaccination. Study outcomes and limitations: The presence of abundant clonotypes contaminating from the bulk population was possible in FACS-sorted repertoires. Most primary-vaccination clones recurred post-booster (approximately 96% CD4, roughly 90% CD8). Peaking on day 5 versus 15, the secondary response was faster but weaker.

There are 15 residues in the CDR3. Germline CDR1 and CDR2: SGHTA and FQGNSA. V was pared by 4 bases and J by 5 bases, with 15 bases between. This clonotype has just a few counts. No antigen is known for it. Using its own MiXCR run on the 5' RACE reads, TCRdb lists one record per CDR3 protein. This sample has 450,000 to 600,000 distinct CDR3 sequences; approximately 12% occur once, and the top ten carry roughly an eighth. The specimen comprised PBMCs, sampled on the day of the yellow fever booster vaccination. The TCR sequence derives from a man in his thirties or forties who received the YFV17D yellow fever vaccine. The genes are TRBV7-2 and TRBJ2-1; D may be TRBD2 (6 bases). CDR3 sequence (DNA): TGTGCCAGCAGCTCCTCCGGGGGAAGGCACAATGAGCAGTTCTTC. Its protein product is CASSSSGGRHNEQFF.